These T cell receptor beta chains were read from a single sample in a study of T cell repertoires in cytomegalovirus infection. These TCRs' antigens remain unknown. TCRdb analysed the reads with MiXCR anew, one entry per CDR3 protein. The sample lists tens of thousands of distinct CDR3 sequences, roughly 20% occurring once. Sequencing was performed on CD8+ T cells from cultured PBMCs, taken from culture after CMV antigen stimulation. These receptors all come from a human donor in good health (CMV status not recorded). Some clones in this sample may be carry-over from other donors' samples. Each CDR3 is given with its conserved first and last residue. The D gene is left open where the match is weak. Clone sizes are given selectively: once, few, many, or a class where the clone is expanded.

j_call: TRBJ2-2
d_call: NA
clone_size: few
v_call: TRBV6-2/TRBV6-3
cdr3_nt: TGTGCCAGCAGTCAAACCCCGAGGGGGGAGCTGTTTTTT
cdr3_aa: CASSQTPRGELFF

j_call: TRBJ1-1
d_call: NA
clone_size: many
v_call: TRBV7-9
cdr3_nt: TGTGCCAGCAGCTTACCGGGGAACACTGAAGCTTTCTTT
cdr3_aa: CASSLPGNTEAFF

j_call: TRBJ2-1
d_call: TRBD1
clone_size: few
v_call: TRBV11-2
cdr3_nt: TGTGCCAGCAGCTTGGTTCTACAGGGGAGCGTAAACAATGAGCAGTTCTTC
cdr3_aa: CASSLVLQGSVNNEQFF

j_call: TRBJ1-1
d_call: NA
clone_size: many
v_call: TRBV12-3/TRBV12-4
cdr3_nt: TGTGCCAGCAGCCACGGACCGCCATTACTAGCTGAAGCTTTCTTT
cdr3_aa: CASSHGPPLLAEAFF

j_call: TRBJ2-7
d_call: NA
clone_size: few
v_call: TRBV28
cdr3_nt: TGTGCCAGCAGCCCCGAGGTAAGGGCGTCCATATACGAGCAGTACTTC
cdr3_aa: CASSPEVRASIYEQYF

j_call: TRBJ2-6
d_call: NA
clone_size: few
v_call: TRBV6-1
cdr3_nt: TGCGCCTATGGGGCCAACGTCCTGACTTTC
cdr3_aa: CAYGANVLTF

j_call: TRBJ1-2
d_call: NA
clone_size: few
v_call: TRBV6-1
cdr3_nt: TGTGCCAGCAGTGAAGCAAGGGTTTTGGACTATGGCTACACCTTC
cdr3_aa: CASSEARVLDYGYTF

j_call: TRBJ1-3
d_call: NA
clone_size: NA
v_call: TRBV12-3/TRBV12-4
cdr3_nt: TGTGCCAGCAGTTTCGGACAAACGGGAAACACCATATATTTT
cdr3_aa: CASSFGQTGNTIYF

j_call: TRBJ1-4
d_call: TRBD1
clone_size: NA
v_call: TRBV7-2
cdr3_nt: TGTGCCAGCAGTCTTCCGGACAGGTCTAATGAAAAACTGTTTTTT
cdr3_aa: CASSLPDRSNEKLFF

j_call: TRBJ2-5
d_call: TRBD2
clone_size: few
v_call: TRBV7-8
cdr3_nt: TGTGCCAGCAGCGGTGGACTAGCGGTCCAAGAGACCCAGTACTTC
cdr3_aa: CASSGGLAVQETQYF

j_call: TRBJ2-5
d_call: TRBD2
clone_size: once
v_call: TRBV12-3/TRBV12-4
cdr3_nt: TGTGCCAGCAGCTCCGGGACTAGCGGCGGAGAGACCCAGTACTTC
cdr3_aa: CASSSGTSGGETQYF

j_call: TRBJ2-7
d_call: TRBD1
clone_size: few
v_call: TRBV6-5
cdr3_nt: TGTGCCAGCAGTTTGGGGGACAGCTCCTACGAGCAGTACTTC
cdr3_aa: CASSLGDSSYEQYF

j_call: TRBJ1-2
d_call: NA
clone_size: few
v_call: TRBV12-3/TRBV12-4
cdr3_nt: TGTGCCAGCAGTTTACCCAACTATGGCTACACCTTC
cdr3_aa: CASSLPNYGYTF

j_call: TRBJ2-2
d_call: NA
clone_size: many
v_call: TRBV6-2/TRBV6-3
cdr3_nt: TGTGCCAGCAGCGCAGGGGTCCCCGGGCTTCTACCGAACACCGGGGAGCTGTTTTTT
cdr3_aa: CASSAGVPGLLPNTGELFF

j_call: TRBJ1-2
d_call: NA
clone_size: NA
v_call: TRBV7-6
cdr3_nt: TGTGCCAGCAGCTTAGTTGGGCGAGAAGATGGCTACACCTTC
cdr3_aa: CASSLVGREDGYTF

j_call: TRBJ2-7
d_call: NA
clone_size: few
v_call: TRBV7-2
cdr3_nt: TGTGCCAGCAGCTTAGATGCAGGCTACGAAGGCAATGGGCAGTACTTC
cdr3_aa: CASSLDAGYEGNGQYF